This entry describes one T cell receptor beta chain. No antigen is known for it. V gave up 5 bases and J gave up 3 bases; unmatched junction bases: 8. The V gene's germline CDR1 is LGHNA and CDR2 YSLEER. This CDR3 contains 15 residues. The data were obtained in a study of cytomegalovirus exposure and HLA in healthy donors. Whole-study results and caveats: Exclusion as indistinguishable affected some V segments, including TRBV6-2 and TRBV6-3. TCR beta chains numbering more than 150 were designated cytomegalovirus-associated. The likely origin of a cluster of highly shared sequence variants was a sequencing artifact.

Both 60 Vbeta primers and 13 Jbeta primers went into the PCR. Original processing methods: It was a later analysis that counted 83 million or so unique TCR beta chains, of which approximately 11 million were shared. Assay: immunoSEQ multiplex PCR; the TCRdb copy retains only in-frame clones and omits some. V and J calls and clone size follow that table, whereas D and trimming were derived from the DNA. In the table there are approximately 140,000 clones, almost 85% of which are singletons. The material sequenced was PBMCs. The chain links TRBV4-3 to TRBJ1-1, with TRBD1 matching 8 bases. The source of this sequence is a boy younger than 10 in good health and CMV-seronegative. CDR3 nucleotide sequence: TGCGCCAGCAGCGTGGCGGACAGGGCTTACACTGAAGCTTTCTTT. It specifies CASSVADRAYTEAFF.